These 9 T cell receptor beta chains were all obtained from the same sample, sequenced in a study of T cell repertoires in cytomegalovirus infection. Antigens for these TCRs are unknown. TCRdb re-called the reads with MiXCR, one entry per CDR3 protein. Of about 340,000 distinct CDR3 sequences listed, almost 30% were seen once; the top ten hold about 19%. The sequenced sample was cultured PBMCs, obtained from culture after CMV antigen stimulation. The receptor source for this set is a human donor in good health (CMV status not recorded). Some clones in this sample may be carry-over from other donors' samples.

This chain uses TRBV19 with TRBJ2-6; 11 bases match TRBD2. V dropped 11 bases and J dropped 1; count of bases not matched to a gene: 13. CDR1 is LNHDA, CDR2 SQIVND, per germline (reference sequence). The CDR3 is 18 residues long. The CDR3 region has the DNA TGTGCCGGGGGACCGGGACTAGCGGAATTATCTGGGGCCAACGTCCTGACTTTC. It codes for CAGGPGLAELSGANVLTF.

The rearrangement joins TRBV12-3 or TRBV12-4 to TRBJ1-4; no clear D gene. The CDR3 extends over 13 amino acids. V shed 6 bases and J shed 7 bases, with 12 bases lying between them. DNA for the CDR3: TGTGCCAGCAGGGTCCCCTCGAGTGAAAAACTGTTTTTT. This gives the protein CASRVPSSEKLFF.

Only a few counts were recorded for this clonotype. V usage is TRBV11-3 and J usage is TRBJ2-7; possibly TRBD2 for D (5 bases). Trimming took 3 bases from V and 6 from J, leaving 9 bases between them. Germline V gene data show CDR1 as SGHNT and CDR2 as YENEEA. The CDR3 is made up of 12 amino acids. In DNA form, the CDR3 reads TGTGCCAGCAGCTTTAGAGGGAGCGAGCAGTACTTC. Translated: CASSFRGSEQYF.

Only a few counts were recorded for this clonotype. The CDR3 is CASSYGQPPGINTEAFF. In DNA, the CDR3 is TGTGCCAGCAGTTATGGACAGCCACCTGGGATTAACACTGAAGCTTTCTTT. The chain recombines TRBV6-2 or TRBV6-3 with TRBJ1-1; a possible D gene is TRBD1 (6 bases). The CDR3 spans 17 residues. Trimming removed 3 bases from V and 2 bases from J, with 19 bases in between. Germline V gene sequence: CDR1 MNHEY, CDR2 SVGEGT.

The chain couples TRBV12-3 or TRBV12-4 to TRBJ2-3; 10 bases are shared with TRBD2. The CDR3 is 14 amino acids. V trimming: 9 bases; J trimming: 5 bases; junction bases outside the gene matches: 8. CDR3: CASQREGHLDTQYF. The CDR3 DNA reads as TGTGCCAGTCAGCGGGAGGGCCATTTAGATACGCAGTATTTT.

The J gene is TRBJ1-4, the V gene TRBV6-6, with 10 bases aligning to TRBD1. Germline loops: CDR1 MNHNY, CDR2 SVGAGI (reference sequence). The V and J ends lost 6 bases and 6 bases, in that order; junction bases with no gene match: 4. The CDR3 loop spans 14 amino acids. This CDR3 reads CASRETGGDEKLFF. Here the CDR3 DNA reads TGTGCCAGCAGAGAGACAGGGGGCGATGAAAAACTGTTTTTT.

This clonotype was seen many times. The chain joins TRBV7-2 to TRBJ2-1; 12 bases line up with TRBD2. CDR1 is SGHTA and CDR2 is FQGNSA in the germline V gene. V lost 5 bases and J lost 13; bases outside the gene matches: 12. The CDR3 contains 15 residues. The CDR3 loop reads CASSPNLAGGPLQFF. The CDR3 DNA follows: TGTGCCAGCAGCCCCAATCTAGCGGGAGGGCCTCTTCAGTTCTTC.

The table lists this clonotype with a few counts. This chain uses TRBV19 with TRBJ1-1; D might be TRBD1 (6 bases). V was cut by 4 bases and J by 6 bases, with 12 bases left in between. The CDR3 is 13 amino acids. Germline V gene lookup returns CDR1 LNHDA and CDR2 SQIVND (reference sequence). The CDR3 bases are TGTGCCAGTAGTAGTACAGGGATCGCTGAAGCTTTCTTT. Amino acid sequence: CASSSTGIAEAFF.

The V call is TRBV20-1, the J call TRBJ1-1; possibly TRBD1 for D (6 bases). The CDR3 runs to 13 residues. Trimming stripped 1 base from V and 3 bases from J, with 9 bases between. From germline, CDR1 is DFQATT and CDR2 SNEGSKA (reference sequence). The CDR3: CSARGPGDTEAFF. The CDR3 region has the DNA TGCAGTGCTAGAGGGCCAGGGGACACTGAAGCTTTCTTT.